The 24 T cell receptor beta chains presented below share a single source sample, sequenced in a study of cytomegalovirus exposure and HLA in healthy donors. Vbeta (60) and Jbeta (13) primers were used in the PCR. Generated by immunoSEQ multiplex PCR, the TCRdb table keeps only in-frame clones and is missing some. This repertoire shows about 160,000 clones, about 80% found once; its top ten account for 9.7%. The sample taken for sequencing was PBMCs. Receptor source: a young man in good health and CMV-seropositive.

Only one count was recorded for this clone. J is TRBJ2-5 and V is TRBV4-2; TRBD2 aligns across 8 bases. CDR3 length equals 13 residues. The V segment lost 2 bases and the J segment 7 bases; nucleotides outside the gene matches: 3. Per the germline V gene, CDR1 is LGHNA and CDR2 is YNFKEQ. CDR3 sequence (DNA): TGTGCCAGCAGCCAAAACCGGGAGGGGACCCAGTACTTC. It specifies CASSQNREGTQYF.

The chain links TRBV25-1 to TRBJ1-4; possibly TRBD1 for D (6 bases). Germline V gene sequence: CDR1 MGHDK, CDR2 SYGVNS. The CDR3 extends over 15 amino acids. The germline V and J ends were trimmed by 1 base and 5 bases, with 11 bases remaining between them. The DNA for the CDR3 is TGTGCCAGCAGTGAATGGGGGACACAGAATGAAAAACTGTTTTTT. The encoded protein is CASSEWGTQNEKLFF.

The V and J genes are TRBV5-1 and TRBJ1-1; D is perhaps TRBD1 (5 bases). Germline V lookup: CDR1 SGHRS, CDR2 YFSETQ. This CDR3 is built from 14 residues. Trimming stripped 6 bases from V and 0 bases from J, with 12 bases between. The CDR3 DNA reads TGCGCCAGCAACGTGGCAGGGCTGAACACTGAAGCTTTCTTT. It codes for CASNVAGLNTEAFF. Combining the CDR3 with reference TRBV5-1 and TRBJ1-1 gives the whole variable domain KAGVTQTPRYLIKTRGQQVTLSCSPISGHRSVSWYQQTPGQGLQFLFEYFSETQRNKGNFPGRFSGRQFSNSRSEMNVSTLELGDSALYLCASNVAGLNTEAFFGQGTRLTVV.

This clone was seen more than once but under ten times. This sequence joins TRBV19 and TRBJ1-1; no clear D. CDR1 and CDR2 from the germline V gene are LNHDA and SQIVND (reference sequence). V dropped 6 bases and J dropped 1 base, with 9 bases sitting between them. The CDR3 is 13 amino acids. CDR3 protein: CASRPTENTEAFF. The CDR3, as DNA: TGTGCCAGTAGACCCACAGAGAACACTGAAGCTTTCTTT.

V usage is TRBV7-8 and J usage is TRBJ1-1; possible D gene TRBD1, 6 bases. The CDR3 has 16 residues. The germline gives CDR1 SGHVS, CDR2 FQNEAQ. Trimming took off 0 bases at V and 3 bases at J, with 14 bases between the two ends. The CDR3, as DNA: TGTGCCAGCAGCTTAGCGCAGGGGTTTTTGGACACTGAAGCTTTCTTT. Translation gives CASSLAQGFLDTEAFF.

The J gene is TRBJ2-5, the V gene TRBV7-9; D is perhaps TRBD2 (5 bases). The CDR3 is 15 amino acids. Trimming pared 4 bases from V and 5 bases from J, leaving 17 bases between. The germline V gene encodes CDR1 SEHNR and CDR2 FQNEAQ (reference sequence). The CDR3 region is CASSSHWGVEETQYF. DNA for the CDR3: TGTGCCAGCAGCTCCCATTGGGGAGTCGAGGAGACCCAGTACTTC.

This clone was recorded a few times. The V call is TRBV5-6, the J call TRBJ2-5; 11 positions agree with TRBD2. The J call may be mistaken, given a closer DNA end match to TRBJ2-7. Germline-derived CDR1 and CDR2 are SGHDT and YYEEEE. CDR3 length: 18 residues. The CDR3 nucleotides read TGTGCCAGCAGCATACCATTAAAGGGACTAGCGGCTGACTACGAGCAGTACTTC. This codes for CASSIPLKGLAADYEQYF.

This chain links TRBV7-6 with TRBJ2-2, with 11 bases fitting TRBD2. J gave up 5 bases and V 6 bases, and 8 bases lay outside the gene matches. CDR3 size: 16 residues. The germline V gene has CDR1 SGHVS and CDR2 FNYEAQ. CDR3 bases: TGTGCCAGCAGAAACCTAGCGGGAGGAGAGACCGGGGAGCTGTTTTTT. This encodes CASRNLAGGETGELFF.

The V gene is TRBV19, the J gene TRBJ1-3; 7 bases map to TRBD1. Germline CDR1 and CDR2: LNHDA and SQIVND (reference sequence). This CDR3 contains 15 residues. Trimming at V came to 5 bases and at J to 3 bases, leaving 7 bases not matched to a gene. In nucleotides, the CDR3 is TGTGCCAGTAGTCCAACAGGGGATGATGGAAACACCATATATTTT. This codes for CASSPTGDDGNTIYF.

Worth noting for this clone: In this CDR3 the conserved last residue, phenylalanine or tryptophan, is missing, so a read error is likely. The DNA is left out, because the CDR3 cannot be placed on it with certainty; the CDR3 is given as TCRdb lists it. The chain uses TRBV19 and TRBJ2-7; TRBD2 is taken as the D call from the table, unchecked against the DNA. CDR1 and CDR2 from the germline V gene are LNHDA and SQIVND (reference sequence). Termini included, the CDR3 measures 13 amino acids. CDR3 region: CASRGGPGPSGSL.

The J gene is TRBJ2-5, the V gene TRBV28; tentatively, D is TRBD1 (6 bases). This CDR3 contains 15 residues. Trimming removed 4 bases from V and 3 bases from J, with 15 bases in between. CDR1 is MDHEN and CDR2 is SYDVKM in the germline V gene. The CDR3 sequence: CASSSGGRTEETQYF. The CDR3, as DNA: TGTGCCAGCAGTTCAGGCGGAAGGACAGAAGAGACCCAGTACTTC.

The chain employs TRBV5-6 and TRBJ1-4; 7 bases map to TRBD1. Germline V gene lookup returns CDR1 SGHDT and CDR2 YYEEEE. This CDR3 spans 14 amino acids. The trim removed 4 bases at V and 8 bases at J, leaving 8 bases unmatched. The CDR3 bases are TGTGCCAGCAGCCACGGGACAGTCCGGGAAAAACTGTTTTTT. It specifies CASSHGTVREKLFF.

This rearrangement joins TRBV4-1 to TRBJ2-2; no reliable D call. The germline gives CDR1 MGHRA, CDR2 YSYEKL. Trimming stripped 1 base from V and 3 bases from J, with 9 bases between. The CDR3 contains 15 residues. The CDR3 here is CASSQGRVDTGELFF. CDR3 in DNA: TGCGCCAGCAGCCAAGGCCGAGTGGACACCGGGGAGCTGTTTTTT.

The CDR3 protein is CASDTRTSGAYEQYF. The CDR3 coding sequence is TGTGCCAGCGATACAAGGACTAGCGGGGCCTACGAGCAGTACTTC. The chain has TRBV28 and TRBJ2-7; 12 bases are a match to TRBD2. The V gene end was trimmed by 8 bases and the J gene end by 2 bases; junction bases not matched to a gene: 7. Germline assignment: CDR1 MDHEN and CDR2 SYDVKM. The CDR3 length is 15 residues.

The chain has TRBV5-1 and TRBJ2-7; tentatively, D is TRBD2 (5 bases). This CDR3 contains 13 residues. Trimming removed 2 bases from V and 1 base from J, with 7 bases in between. Looked up from germline, CDR1 is SGHRS and CDR2 is YFSETQ. Written as DNA, the CDR3 is TGCGCCAGCAGCTTCACGGGATCCTACGAGCAGTACTTC. Protein sequence: CASSFTGSYEQYF.

V usage is TRBV2 and J usage is TRBJ2-1, with D unresolved. Germline loops: CDR1 SNHLY, CDR2 FYNNEI. Trimming shortened V by 6 bases and J by 3 bases, and 9 bases separated the two germline ends. The CDR3 extends over 13 amino acids. The CDR3 is CASSRTVYNEQFF. CDR3 bases: TGTGCCAGCAGCCGCACAGTCTACAATGAGCAGTTCTTC.

The CDR3 loop reads CASSIGRDRGRSPLHF. CDR3 bases: TGTGCCAGTAGTATAGGCCGGGACAGGGGTCGGTCACCCCTCCACTTT. V usage is TRBV19 and J usage is TRBJ1-6, with 10 bases aligning to TRBD1. Germline assignment: CDR1 LNHDA and CDR2 SQIVND (reference sequence). This CDR3 region has 16 residues. V gave up 1 base and J gave up 10 bases; unmatched junction bases: 7.

The V call is TRBV29-1, the J call TRBJ1-4; D might be TRBD1 (6 bases). Germline assignment: CDR1 SQVTM and CDR2 ANQGSEA. This CDR3 has 17 amino acids. Trimming removed 0 bases at V and 0 bases at J, with 14 bases between. CDR3: CSVEDQWGLTTNEKLFF. CDR3 nucleotide sequence: TGCAGCGTTGAAGATCAATGGGGGCTCACAACTAATGAAAAACTGTTTTTT. Filled out from reference TRBV29-1 and TRBJ1-4, the complete variable domain reads SAVISQKPSRDICQRGTSLTIQCQVDSQVTMMFWYRQQPGQSLTLIATANQGSEATYESGFVIDKFPISRPNLTFSTLTVSNMSPEDSSIYLCSVEDQWGLTTNEKLFFGSGTQLSVL.

This clone was seen only once. Here the CDR3 DNA reads TGCAGCGTTGTGACCGGGGGGGCCGGGGAGCTGTTTTTT. Translated, it gives CSVVTGGAGELFF. The gene calls are TRBV29-1 and TRBJ2-2; 8 nucleotides match TRBD2. The CDR3 extends over 13 amino acids. Germline V gene data show CDR1 as SQVTM and CDR2 as ANQGSEA. V shed 4 bases and J 6 bases; nucleotides not matched to a gene: 4.

This chain uses TRBV15 with TRBJ2-7, with TRBD2 identical over 13 bases. Unmatched junction bases numbered 4, after V lost 4 bases and J lost 4 bases. This CDR3 has 15 residues. Germline loops: CDR1 LNHNV, CDR2 YYDKDF (reference sequence). CDR3 amino acids: CATSIWTSGSYEQYF. CDR3 DNA: TGTGCCACCAGCATTTGGACTAGCGGGAGTTACGAGCAGTACTTC.

The chain uses TRBV9 and TRBJ2-7; D possibly corresponds to TRBD1 (6 bases). The CDR3 spans 15 residues. The V end was cut by 4 bases, the J end by 3 bases, with 17 bases between. Germline lookup yields CDR1 SGDLS and CDR2 YYNGEE. CDR3 sequence: CASSPGRGGDYEQYF. CDR3 nucleotides: TGTGCCAGCAGCCCCGGCCGAGGGGGTGACTACGAGCAGTACTTC.

The genes are TRBV7-2 and TRBJ2-2, with 8 bases matching TRBD1. Per germline, CDR1 SGHTA and CDR2 FQGNSA. V was clipped by 2 bases and J by 7 bases; unmatched bases: 6. The length of the CDR3 is 15 residues. Written as DNA, the CDR3 is TGTGCCAGCAGCTTAAGCAGGGGGCTAGGCGGGGAGCTGTTTTTT. Protein: CASSLSRGLGGELFF.

The V gene is TRBV5-4, the J gene TRBJ1-4, with D perhaps matching TRBD1 (5 bases). CDR3 length: 13 amino acids. Germline V gene data show CDR1 as SGHNT and CDR2 as YYREEE (reference sequence). V gave up 3 bases and J gave up 11 bases, with 14 bases separating them. The CDR3 reads CASSSKQVGKLFF. The DNA for the CDR3 is TGTGCCAGCAGCTCGAAACAGGTGGGGAAACTGTTTTTT.

A few counts support this clone. V usage is TRBV27 and J usage is TRBJ1-4, with D possibly being TRBD1 (5 bases). V gave up 3 bases and J gave up 5 bases, with 7 bases separating them. The germline CDR1 and CDR2 sequences are MNHEY and SMNVEV (reference sequence). The CDR3 spans 13 residues. The CDR3 nucleotides read TGTGCCAGCAGTTTCAGGGAAAATGAAAAACTGTTTTTT. Protein product: CASSFRENEKLFF.